This is a list of T cell receptor beta chains from one sample in a study of T-cell memory formation after mild COVID-19. In TCRdb, the 5' RACE reads were re-called with MiXCR into one record per CDR3 protein. The sample includes about 560,000 distinct CDR3 sequences, roughly a fifth of them seen just once. Sequenced material: PBMCs or a T cell subset sorted from them (not recorded which). The receptors here all came from an adult woman who had mild COVID-19 (a few samples of this study predate the infection). Cell type and time point are not known. The CDR3 runs from the conserved cysteine through the conserved F or W. D genes are given only for firm matches. The size of a clone is reported for some rows only, either as once, few or many, or as a class for expanded clones.

>NA|few|14|TRBV11-2|TRBJ1-2
CASSLDQGMGGYTF
TGTGCCAGCAGCTTAGATCAGGGAATGGGGGGCTACACCTTC
>NA|few|15|TRBV4-1|TRBJ2-5
CASSQTGGPGETQYF
TGCGCCAGCAGCCAGACGGGGGGCCCGGGGGAGACCCAGTACTTC
>NA|NA|13|TRBV12-5|TRBJ1-1
CASGFAGMTEAFF
TGTGCTAGTGGTTTCGCAGGTATGACTGAAGCTTTCTTT
>TRBD1|many|14|TRBV10-3|TRBJ2-3
CAISPQGATDTQYF
TGTGCCATCAGTCCCCAGGGGGCCACAGATACGCAGTATTTT
>NA|few|15|TRBV7-6|TRBJ2-1
CASSLRQVSYNEQFF
TGTGCCAGCAGCTTACGACAGGTCTCCTACAATGAGCAGTTCTTC
>NA|many|13|TRBV6-2/TRBV6-3|TRBJ2-7
CASSSESYYEQYF
TGTGCCAGCAGTAGCGAAAGTTACTACGAGCAGTACTTC
>TRBD2|NA|15|TRBV7-2|TRBJ2-7
CASSWATSGSYEQYF
TGTGCCAGCAGCTGGGCGACTAGCGGGTCCTACGAGCAGTACTTC
>TRBD2|NA|16|TRBV12-3/TRBV12-4|TRBJ2-1
CASRLGRASGYNEQFF
TGTGCCAGCAGATTGGGTAGGGCTAGCGGGTACAATGAGCAGTTCTTC
>NA|few|13|TRBV6-4|TRBJ2-1
CASSEQGLGEQFF
TGTGCCAGCAGTGAACAGGGTCTGGGTGAGCAGTTCTTC
>NA|NA|11|TRBV24-1|TRBJ2-3
CATSSYDTQYF
TGTGCCACCAGTAGTTATGATACGCAGTATTTT
>TRBD2|few|16|TRBV12-3/TRBV12-4|TRBJ2-3
CASSSRLAGTTDTQYF
TGTGCCAGCAGTTCACGACTAGCGGGAACCACAGATACGCAGTATTTT
>NA|few|11|TRBV12-3/TRBV12-4|TRBJ2-5
CASGVKETQYF
TGTGCCAGCGGAGTTAAAGAGACCCAGTACTTC
>TRBD1|NA|15|TRBV5-5|TRBJ1-2
CASSRDREFNYGYTF
TGTGCCAGCAGCAGGGACAGGGAGTTTAACTATGGCTACACCTTC
>TRBD1|NA|15|TRBV5-1|TRBJ1-1
CASSSTGFGGSEAFF
TGCGCCAGCAGCTCGACAGGGTTTGGGGGATCTGAAGCTTTCTTT
>NA|few|13|TRBV12-3/TRBV12-4|TRBJ1-3
CASSYDPGNTIYF
TGTGCCAGCAGTTATGATCCTGGAAACACCATATATTTT
>TRBD1|NA|15|TRBV12-3/TRBV12-4|TRBJ2-2
CASSPGQGRAGELFF
TGTGCCAGCAGCCCGGGACAGGGGAGGGCCGGGGAGCTGTTTTTT
>NA|NA|14|TRBV6-1|TRBJ1-5
CASSAEEASQPQHF
TGTGCCAGCAGTGCGGAGGAGGCCAGTCAGCCCCAGCATTTT
>NA|NA|16|TRBV20-1|TRBJ1-2
CSARDPLGGQLHGYTF
TGCAGTGCTAGAGACCCCCTCGGGGGGCAACTACATGGCTACACCTTC
>TRBD2|NA|16|TRBV7-2|TRBJ2-3
CASSFRLAGSADTQYF
TGTGCCAGCAGCTTCAGACTAGCGGGATCGGCAGATACGCAGTATTTT
>NA|NA|14|TRBV5-1|TRBJ1-4
CASSKGGKGEKLFF
TGCGCCAGCAGCAAGGGCGGCAAGGGTGAAAAACTGTTTTTT
>NA|NA|15|TRBV9|TRBJ2-1
CASSVSPVSRNEQFF
TGTGCCAGCAGCGTAAGCCCCGTAAGCAGGAATGAGCAGTTCTTC
>NA|NA|15|TRBV5-1|TRBJ1-2
CASSLSTPPAHGYTF
TGCGCCAGCAGCTTGAGCACCCCGCCGGCTCATGGCTACACCTTC
>NA|NA|16|TRBV24-1|TRBJ2-3
CATSDPGTQSTDTQYF
TGTGCCACCAGTGATCCCGGGACACAAAGCACAGATACGCAGTATTTT